The 8 T cell receptor beta chains presented below share a single source sample, sequenced in a study of cytomegalovirus exposure and HLA in healthy donors. 60 Vbeta and 13 Jbeta primers were used in PCR. Assay: immunoSEQ multiplex PCR; the TCRdb copy retains only in-frame clones and omits some. Among tens of thousands of clones listed, approximately 84% were seen once. The sequenced material came from PBMCs. The receptors shown here come from a man between 50 and 59 years old in good health and CMV-seronegative.

V is TRBV19 and J is TRBJ1-2; unclear D gene. The V end was cut by 5 bases, the J end by 7 bases, with 11 bases between. The CDR3 loop spans 12 amino acids. Germline V lookup: CDR1 LNHDA, CDR2 SQIVND (reference sequence). This CDR3 reads CASSPGVLGYTF. The CDR3 bases are TGTGCCAGTAGTCCCGGGGTTCTTGGCTACACCTTC.

V usage is TRBV29-1 and J usage is TRBJ2-3; 7 nucleotides match TRBD2. CDR1 and CDR2 (germline): SQVTM, ANQGSEA. The CDR3 sequence is 13 residues long. J lost 5 bases, V lost 3 bases, and 5 bases had no gene match. The chain's CDR3 is CSVEGGGIDTQYF. The CDR3 region has the DNA TGCAGCGTTGAGGGGGGAGGGATAGATACGCAGTATTTT.

The V gene is TRBV6-5, the J gene TRBJ2-1; 10 nucleotides agree with TRBD2. V gave up 5 bases and J gave up 5 bases; unmatched junction bases: 6. Germline V CDR1 and CDR2: MNHEY, SVGAGI. The CDR3 totals 15 residues. The CDR3 loop reads CASSTLAGANNEQFF. The CDR3 DNA reads as TGTGCCAGCAGTACTCTAGCGGGGGCGAACAATGAGCAGTTCTTC.

The V and J genes are TRBV28 and TRBJ2-1, with TRBD2 identical over 7 bases. With V trimmed by 6 bases and J by 1 base, 9 bases remained unmatched. The V gene's germline CDR1 is MDHEN and CDR2 SYDVKM. The CDR3 consists of 16 residues. The CDR3 DNA reads TGTGCCAGCAGACCGCGCGGGGAGGGGTCCTACAATGAGCAGTTCTTC. It specifies CASRPRGEGSYNEQFF.

The chain employs TRBV29-1 and TRBJ1-4, with no clear D. The CDR3 extends over 13 amino acids. Trimming cost V 5 bases and J 10 bases, with 17 bases left between them. From germline, CDR1 is SQVTM and CDR2 ANQGSEA. CDR3 region: CSVSWTGMGKLFF. The CDR3 nucleotides read TGCAGCGTTTCTTGGACGGGGATGGGAAAACTGTTTTTT.

In its sample, this clone was seen a few times. CDR3 nucleotide sequence: TGTGCCAGCACACTGGGCTCTGGAGGGGAAAAACTGTTTTTT. Amino acids: CASTLGSGGEKLFF. The rearrangement uses TRBV2 and TRBJ1-4; D remains unclear. Trimming removed 7 bases from V and 8 bases from J, with 17 bases in between. Per germline, CDR1 SNHLY and CDR2 FYNNEI. The CDR3 is 14 residues long.

As regards this clone: The conserved closing phenylalanine or tryptophan is absent in this CDR3, likely reflecting a read error. The V and J genes are TRBV6-1 and TRBJ1-2; D not resolved. Per germline, CDR1 MNHNS and CDR2 SASEGT. V lost 4 bases, J lost 3 bases, and 12 bases lay in between. This CDR3 contains 14 residues. CDR3 nucleotide sequence: TGTGCCAGCAGTGGACACCTGACGGACTATGGCTACACCTCC. Its translation: CASSGHLTDYGYTS.

The gene calls are TRBV5-1 and TRBJ2-3; D unclear. V shed 1 base and J shed 1 base, with 10 bases lying between them. CDR3 length: 15 amino acids. Germline CDR1 SGHRS, CDR2 YFSETQ. CDR3: CASSLTVSGTDTQYF. The CDR3 nucleotides read TGCGCCAGCAGCTTGACAGTATCGGGCACAGATACGCAGTATTTT.